Listed here are 29 T cell receptor beta chains from one sample, sequenced in a study of OX40 agonist ivuxolimab in advanced cancers. Assay used: immunoSEQ multiplex PCR; TCRdb lists only in-frame clones, some missing. The data contain tens of thousands of clones, more than 70% of them singletons. Sequencing was performed on CD4+ or CD8+ T cells sorted from blood, taken in a trial of the OX40 agonist ivuxolimab. These receptors all stem from an adult with an advanced solid tumor such as melanoma, head and neck, liver or kidney cancer.

This sequence joins TRBV4-1 and TRBJ1-6; D is uncertain. Germline assignment: CDR1 MGHRA and CDR2 YSYEKL. The CDR3 consists of 19 residues. Trimming cost V 1 base and J 8 bases, with 24 bases left between them. Here the CDR3 DNA reads TGCGCCAGCAGCCAAGTCCCCCGGGTGAAAAGACGGGGAGATTCACCCCTCCACTTT. It encodes CASSQVPRVKRRGDSPLHF.

This rearrangement joins TRBV13 to TRBJ2-1; D is tentatively TRBD1 or TRBD2 (5 bases each). Germline CDR1 is PRHDT and CDR2 is FYEKMQ (reference sequence). Trimming stripped 5 bases from V and 4 bases from J, with 21 bases between. The CDR3 totals 17 residues. This CDR3 reads CASSTDQRGLNYNEQFF. In nucleotides, the CDR3 is TGTGCCAGCAGCACGGACCAACGGGGCCTAAATTACAATGAGCAGTTCTTC.

The gene calls are TRBV5-1 and TRBJ2-1, with D perhaps matching TRBD1 (6 bases). V dropped 0 bases and J dropped 3 bases, with 13 bases sitting between them. The germline gives CDR1 SGHRS, CDR2 YFSETQ. The CDR3 extends over 16 amino acids. CDR3 DNA sequence: TGCGCCAGCAGCTTGGATCCTGGGGGCATCTACAATGAGCAGTTCTTC. It encodes CASSLDPGGIYNEQFF.

The chain couples TRBV30 to TRBJ1-2; 7 positions match TRBD1. Trimming at V came to 2 bases and at J to 6 bases, leaving 3 bases not matched to a gene. The CDR3 is 12 amino acids. Germline CDR1 GTSNPN, CDR2 SVGIG (reference sequence). The CDR3 reads CAWSTTGDGYTF. The DNA of the CDR3 is TGTGCCTGGAGTACAACAGGGGATGGCTACACCTTC.

To note about this clone: Additional DNA sequences in this sample encode the identical CDR3. The CDR3 spells CASSLDGGSYEQYF. The CDR3 bases are TGCGCCAGCAGCTTGGACGGGGGTTCCTACGAGCAGTACTTC. V usage is TRBV5-1 and J usage is TRBJ2-7; perhaps TRBD2 as D (6 bases). The CDR3 covers 14 residues. Germline lookup yields CDR1 SGHRS and CDR2 YFSETQ. With 0 bases removed from V and 1 base from J, the gap between germline ends came to 8 bases.

V and J are TRBV11-2 and TRBJ1-6; maybe TRBD1 (5 bases). The germline V gene encodes CDR1 SGHAT and CDR2 FQNNGV. The CDR3 runs 14 residues. The V end lost 5 bases, the J end lost 9 bases, and 14 bases lay between the germline ends. The CDR3 reads CASSPDGGSSPLHF. The CDR3 DNA sequence: TGTGCCAGCAGCCCCGACGGGGGGAGTTCACCCCTCCACTTT.

The rearrangement uses TRBV6-6 and TRBJ2-7; D gene ambiguous. The CDR3 contains 12 residues. Trimming shortened V by 2 bases and J by 6 bases, and 8 bases separated the two germline ends. CDR1 and CDR2 (germline): MNHNY, SVGAGI (reference sequence). CDR3 nucleotide sequence: TGTGCCAGCAGTTACGAGGACGGCGAGCAGTACTTC. It is translated as CASSYEDGEQYF.

This clone came up a few times. CDR3 DNA sequence: TGTGCCAGCAGCTCACCGGGAAACCGTTACAATGAGCAGTTCTTC. Protein sequence: CASSSPGNRYNEQFF. The V and J genes are TRBV11-3 and TRBJ2-1; possible D gene TRBD2, 5 bases. The V end lost 4 bases, the J end lost 4 bases, and 14 bases lay between the germline ends. The CDR3 spans 15 residues. CDR1 SGHNT and CDR2 YENEEA come from the germline V gene.

The chain is built from TRBV4-1 and TRBJ2-5, with a weak D call TRBD2 (5 bases). The J call is uncertain, as TRBJ2-7 better fits the DNA end. The germline CDR1 and CDR2 sequences are MGHRA and YSYEKL. The length of the CDR3 is 16 residues. The CDR3 DNA follows: TGCGCCAGCAGCCAAGTAGTGAGGGTCGGCTCCTACGAGCAGTACTTC. It yields the protein CASSQVVRVGSYEQYF.

V gene TRBV30 combines with J gene TRBJ2-6; 8 bases match TRBD2. Germline trimming cut 1 base from V and 4 bases from J; bases unmatched to any gene: 3. CDR1 and CDR2 from the germline V gene are GTSNPN and SVGIG (reference sequence). This CDR3 comprises 15 residues. The CDR3 DNA is TGTGCCTGGAGTGCGGGGGGGTCCGGGGCCAACGTCCTGACTTTC. The encoded protein is CAWSAGGSGANVLTF.

The gene calls are TRBV7-9 and TRBJ2-1; 12 nucleotides align to TRBD2. There are 18 residues in the CDR3. Looked up from germline, CDR1 is SEHNR and CDR2 is FQNEAQ (reference sequence). Germline trimming cut 5 bases from V and 7 bases from J; bases unmatched to any gene: 15. The CDR3 here is CASSRLAGASYSGNEQFF. The CDR3 DNA sequence: TGTGCCAGCAGCCGACTAGCGGGGGCTTCCTACAGTGGGAATGAGCAGTTCTTC.

V usage is TRBV6-1 and J usage is TRBJ1-3; D not resolved. From germline, CDR1 is MNHNS and CDR2 SASEGT. Trimming removed 2 bases at V and 4 bases at J, with 12 bases between. The CDR3 runs to 15 residues. The CDR3 reads CASSEFPGEGNTIYF. The CDR3, as DNA: TGTGCCAGCAGTGAATTCCCCGGGGAAGGAAACACCATATATTTT.

This chain links TRBV5-6 with TRBJ2-1; 7 nucleotides align to TRBD1. J was trimmed by 7 bases and V by 3 bases; bases with no gene match: 10. This CDR3 comprises 15 residues. Germline V CDR1 and CDR2: SGHDT, YYEEEE. The DNA of the CDR3 is TGTGCCAGCAGCTGGGCTGACAGGGTTGGGAATGAGCAGTTCTTC. Amino acid sequence: CASSWADRVGNEQFF.

The V and J genes are TRBV6-5 and TRBJ1-6, with D tentatively TRBD1 (5 bases). Trimming stripped 4 bases from V and 10 bases from J, with 17 bases between. Germline-derived CDR1 and CDR2 are MNHEY and SVGAGI. CDR3 length: 15 amino acids. CDR3 in amino acids: CASSSDPTVKSPLHF. For the CDR3, the DNA is TGTGCCAGCAGTTCCGACCCGACAGTGAAATCACCCCTCCACTTT.

This clone has more than one count but fewer than ten. The chain links TRBV28 to TRBJ2-7; TRBD2 is a possible D gene (6 bases). The V and J ends lost 6 bases and 4 bases respectively, with 31 bases between them. The CDR3 totals 19 residues. Germline V gene data show CDR1 as MDHEN and CDR2 as SYDVKM. The CDR3 DNA is TGTGCCAGCAGCACCAACGTTGCCGGAGGCGGGGTGGGAACGTACGAGCAGTACTTC. Amino acids: CASSTNVAGGGVGTYEQYF.

The CDR3 region is CASSLMATGDYGYTF. Written as DNA, the CDR3 is TGTGCCAGCAGTTTAATGGCGACAGGGGACTATGGCTACACCTTC. V and J are TRBV27 and TRBJ1-2, with 8 positions matching TRBD1. After removal of 2 bases from V and 3 bases from J, the junction contained 5 bases not matched to a gene. This CDR3 has 15 amino acids. CDR1 and CDR2 from the germline V gene are MNHEY and SMNVEV (reference sequence).

The V and J genes are TRBV6-5 and TRBJ2-6, with a weak D call TRBD1 (6 bases). The V gene's germline CDR1 is MNHEY and CDR2 SVGAGI. V was clipped by 6 bases and J by 2 bases, with 11 bases between them. The CDR3 covers 15 residues. The CDR3 reads CASSPEGAGANVLTF. In nucleotides, the CDR3 is TGTGCCAGCAGCCCTGAGGGGGCTGGGGCCAACGTCCTGACTTTC.

This clone was seen more than once but under ten times. V is TRBV30 and J is TRBJ2-5; 8 nucleotides match TRBD2. The V and J ends lost 8 bases and 2 bases, in that order; junction bases with no gene match: 19. The CDR3 loop spans 17 amino acids. Germline assignment: CDR1 GTSNPN and CDR2 SVGIG (reference sequence). In DNA form, the CDR3 reads TGTGCCCAACGATCGGGGGGGCCCCGTAGAAGTCAAGAGACCCAGTACTTC. Its protein product is CAQRSGGPRRSQETQYF.

The V and J genes are TRBV7-2 and TRBJ2-5; 9 positions match TRBD2. Looked up from germline, CDR1 is SGHTA and CDR2 is FQGNSA. V lost 3 bases, J lost 5 bases, and 10 bases stayed unmatched. This CDR3 is 16 amino acids long. CDR3 residues: CASSFTSGWGGETQYF. For the CDR3, the DNA is TGTGCCAGCAGCTTTACTAGCGGGTGGGGCGGGGAGACCCAGTACTTC. Combining the CDR3 with reference TRBV7-2 and TRBJ2-5 gives the whole variable domain GAGVSQSPSNKVTEKGKDVELRCDPISGHTALYWYRQSLGQGLEFLIYFQGNSAPDKSGLPSDRFSAERTGGSVSTLTIQRTQQEDSAVYLCASSFTSGWGGETQYFGPGTRLLVL.

The gene calls are TRBV19 and TRBJ2-5; D not certain. The J call may not be correct, given that the DNA end is closer to TRBJ2-7. The length of the CDR3 is 16 residues. Germline CDR1 is LNHDA and CDR2 is SQIVND (reference sequence). Here the CDR3 DNA reads TGTGCCAGTAGTGGATCGACAACCCAACGGACCTACGAGCAGTACTTC. Protein product: CASSGSTTQRTYEQYF.

This clone was counted between two and nine times. This rearrangement joins TRBV2 to TRBJ2-2; the D gene is possibly TRBD2 (8 bases). Trimming took off 4 bases at V and 6 bases at J, with 21 bases between the two ends. The CDR3 covers 17 residues. Germline values: CDR1 SNHLY, CDR2 FYNNEI. CDR3 sequence reads: CASSARGSGGKAGELFF. The DNA of the CDR3 is TGTGCCAGCAGTGCCAGGGGGAGCGGGGGTAAGGCCGGGGAGCTGTTTTTT. Full variable domain (outside the CDR3, taken from reference TRBV2 and TRBJ2-2): EPEVTQTPSHQVTQMGQEVILRCVPISNHLYFYWYRQILGQKVEFLVSFYNNEISEKSEIFDDQFSVERPDGSNFTLKIRSTKLEDSAMYFCASSARGSGGKAGELFFGEGSRLTVL.

The gene calls are TRBV6-5 and TRBJ1-2, with 10 nucleotides matching TRBD1. This CDR3 contains 15 residues. CDR1 and CDR2 (germline): MNHEY, SVGAGI. V was pared by 7 bases and J by 2 bases, with 7 bases of the junction left unmatched. The DNA for the CDR3 is TGTGCCAGCATTCCGGGACAGGGGAGCAACTATGGCTACACCTTC. Amino acids: CASIPGQGSNYGYTF.

V is TRBV6-6 and J is TRBJ1-1, with a tentative D call TRBD1 (5 bases). This CDR3 contains 13 residues. Germline lookup yields CDR1 MNHNY and CDR2 SVGAGI (reference sequence). V lost 7 bases to trimming and J lost 3 bases, with 12 bases between them. CDR3 coding DNA: TGTGCCAGCAACCCACAGGAGGACACTGAAGCTTTCTTT. The encoded protein is CASNPQEDTEAFF.

The gene calls are TRBV27 and TRBJ2-7, with 9 bases lining up with TRBD2. Trimming took 4 bases from V and 3 from J; bases not matched to a gene: 7. CDR1 and CDR2 from the germline V gene are MNHEY and SMNVEV (reference sequence). CDR3 length: 15 amino acids. The CDR3 bases are TGTGCCAGCAGTTCCGCAAGCGGGGGGTTCTACGAGCAGTACTTC. Translated: CASSSASGGFYEQYF.

This clone was seen once. The rearrangement joins TRBV5-6 to TRBJ2-1; 8 bases agree with TRBD1. The CDR3 has 15 residues. CDR1 is SGHDT and CDR2 is YYEEEE in the germline V gene. With 0 bases clipped from V and 6 bases from J, the junction kept 5 bases outside the gene matches. The CDR3 nucleotides are TGTGCCAGCAGCTTGGAGAGACAGGGGATCAATGAGCAGTTCTTC. Its protein is CASSLERQGINEQFF.

This clone has a handful of counts. The V and J genes are TRBV2 and TRBJ2-6; a weak D match, TRBD2 (5 bases). This CDR3 spans 13 amino acids. The V gene lost 8 bases and the J gene lost 4 bases, with 9 bases spanning the gap. CDR1 SNHLY and CDR2 FYNNEI come from the germline V gene. This CDR3 is CASGRVGANVLTF. The CDR3 region has the DNA TGTGCCAGCGGGAGAGTGGGGGCCAACGTCCTGACTTTC.

This chain links TRBV6-5 with TRBJ1-5; D is ambiguous. CDR1 and CDR2 from the germline V gene are MNHEY and SVGAGI. CDR3 size: 13 residues. Trimming cost V 5 bases and J 7 bases, with 12 bases left between them. CDR3 residues: CASSPLWEQPQHF. CDR3 nucleotide sequence: TGTGCCAGCAGTCCCTTGTGGGAGCAGCCCCAGCATTTT.

The chain recombines TRBV10-3 with TRBJ1-5, with 9 bases that match TRBD1. Germline-derived CDR1 and CDR2 are ENHRY and SYGVKD. The length of the CDR3 is 15 residues. Trimming took 3 bases from V and 7 from J; bases not matched to a gene: 7. The CDR3 region has the DNA TGTGCCATCAGTGAACCGGGACAGGGAGGACAGCCCCAGCATTTT. Its translation is CAISEPGQGGQPQHF.

The chain carries TRBV7-9 and TRBJ2-7, with 7 positions matching TRBD1. Germline CDR1 SEHNR, CDR2 FQNEAQ (reference sequence). The ends lost 5 bases at V and 5 bases at J; junction bases unmatched: 3. This CDR3 has 12 amino acids. In nucleotides, the CDR3 is TGTGCCAGCAGCCGAACAGGGGACGAGCAGTACTTC. Residues: CASSRTGDEQYF.